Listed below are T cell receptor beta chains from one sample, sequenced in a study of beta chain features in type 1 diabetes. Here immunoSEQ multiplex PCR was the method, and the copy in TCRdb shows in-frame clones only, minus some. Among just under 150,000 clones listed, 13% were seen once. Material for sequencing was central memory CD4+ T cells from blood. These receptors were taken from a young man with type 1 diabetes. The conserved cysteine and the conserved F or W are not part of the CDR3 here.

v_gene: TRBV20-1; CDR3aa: SALYQETQY
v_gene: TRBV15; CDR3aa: ATSPTRTMNTEAF
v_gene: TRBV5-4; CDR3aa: ASSLMGGGDTQY
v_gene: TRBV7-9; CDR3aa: ASWDSGSSYNEQF
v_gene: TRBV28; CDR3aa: ASRQGAEKLF
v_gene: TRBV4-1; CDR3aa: ASSQDPGTSSGEQY
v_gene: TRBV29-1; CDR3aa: SVGGGQPNRAQF
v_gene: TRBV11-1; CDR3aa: ASSLGSGDGKNIQY
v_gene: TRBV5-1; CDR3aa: ASSLRMNTEAF
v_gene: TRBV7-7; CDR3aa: ASSLQGNTGELF
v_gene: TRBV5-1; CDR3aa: ASSSSGTSGGSPQY
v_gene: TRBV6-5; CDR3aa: ASSYGTVYNEQF
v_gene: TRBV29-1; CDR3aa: SVEASGREGNEQF
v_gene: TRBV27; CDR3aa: ASSPRDSSYNEQF
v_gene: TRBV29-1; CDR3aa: SAAPDTQY
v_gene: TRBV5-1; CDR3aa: ASSSLATTNPYEQY
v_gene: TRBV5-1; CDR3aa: ASSPQGTGELF
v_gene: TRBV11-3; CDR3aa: ASSSEGQYNEQF
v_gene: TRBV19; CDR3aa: ASTGGYTSSYNEQF
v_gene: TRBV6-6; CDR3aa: ASSPGQGDPHGYT
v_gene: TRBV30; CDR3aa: AWSPGLAVETQY
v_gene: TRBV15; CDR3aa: ATSRGVNTEAF
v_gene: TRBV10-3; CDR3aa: AISEGTTNEKLF
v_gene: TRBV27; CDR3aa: ASRGWGQGVNTEAF
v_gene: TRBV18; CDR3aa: ASSPPPRTNTEAF
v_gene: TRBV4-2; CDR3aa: ASSQERGGANYGYT
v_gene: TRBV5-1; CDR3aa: ASSPGTAYNEQF
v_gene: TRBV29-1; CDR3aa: SANGTGGTGELF
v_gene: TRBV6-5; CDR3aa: ASSPTREGAGYT
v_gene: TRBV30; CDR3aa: AWSLRDEQPQH
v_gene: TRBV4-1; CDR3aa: ASSQASNGNYGYT